Here is one T cell receptor (beta chain) with its context. Its antigen remains unknown. V lost 6 bases, J lost 0 bases, and 7 bases lay in between. CDR1 is MGHDK, CDR2 SYGVNS, per germline. This CDR3 has 13 residues. Assay used: immunoSEQ multiplex PCR; TCRdb lists only in-frame clones, some missing. This sample has 85,000 to 100,000 clones, with over 60% found just once. The data derive from a study of shared clonotypes between healthy human individuals. Overall study results and limits: In contrast to clonotypes shared by all four donors, non-shared clonotypes had lower generation probabilities. Memory subsets generally showed smaller estimated richness than naive subsets did.

The source material was memory CD8+ T cells sorted from blood. As to subset: CD45RO+ cells pooled with CCR7-negative TemRA cells. The receptor comes from a man in his thirties or forties in good health. The chain has TRBV25-1 and TRBJ2-3; D remains ambiguous. CDR3 loop: CASRDTSTDTQYF. The DNA of the CDR3 is TGTGCCAGCAGAGATACTAGCACAGATACGCAGTATTTT.